This TCR beta chain was found in a study of early T cells in non-severe SARS-CoV-2 infection. Study-level results: Private and CD4 specificities were missed by VDJdb matching, skewed to anti-spike CD8.

Unique molecular identifiers were attached to individual cDNA molecules. MiXCR, run by TCRdb on the 5' RACE reads, gives a single entry per CDR3 protein. The table shows approximately 46,000 distinct CDR3 sequences, with roughly 10% occurring only once. As regards this clonotype: Its antigen is not known.

CDR3 length equals 14 residues. Germline CDR1 SQVTM, CDR2 ANQGSEA. Losses at the gene ends were 7 bases for V and 3 bases for J; bases not matched to a gene: 9. The origin of this receptor is an adult who was a healthcare worker with PCR-confirmed SARS-CoV-2 infection or an uninfected control (not recorded which). The gene calls are TRBV29-1 and TRBJ1-1; 9 bases line up with TRBD1. The specimen was whole blood. The chain's CDR3 is CSARVQGADTEAFF. Here the CDR3 DNA reads TGCAGCGCCCGCGTACAGGGGGCCGACACTGAAGCTTTCTTT.